Shown below are 24 T cell receptor beta chains from a single sample sequenced in a study of blood T cell repertoires in COVID-19. The repertoire was sequenced with immunoSEQ multiplex PCR; TCRdb's copy has only in-frame clones and lacks some. This sample yields tens of thousands of clones, of which roughly 86% are seen a single time; 22% belongs to the top ten. The sequenced material came from peripheral blood. The receptors stem from a woman at least 80 years old in a cohort sampled during active or convalescent COVID-19.

This chain links TRBV10-3 with TRBJ2-7; 12 nucleotides align to TRBD2. This CDR3 is 15 amino acids long. V gave up 5 bases and J gave up 0 bases; unmatched junction bases: 2. CDR1 and CDR2 (germline): ENHRY, SYGVKD. The CDR3, as DNA: TGTGCCATCAGTCGGACTAGCGGGACCTCCTACGAGCAGTACTTC. It codes for CAISRTSGTSYEQYF.

The rearrangement links TRBV28 to TRBJ1-1; unclear D gene. The CDR3 is 12 residues long. CDR1 is MDHEN and CDR2 is SYDVKM in the germline V gene. V was clipped by 4 bases and J by 4 bases, with 7 bases between them. The CDR3 spells CASSYRGTEAFF. The DNA for the CDR3 is TGTGCCAGCAGTTATCGAGGCACTGAAGCTTTCTTT.

The rearrangement joins TRBV4-1 to TRBJ2-5, with 7 bases fitting TRBD2. After removal of 4 bases from V and 2 bases from J, the junction contained 7 bases not matched to a gene. This CDR3 comprises 15 residues. Germline V gene sequence: CDR1 MGHRA, CDR2 YSYEKL. The CDR3 loop reads CASSRSGAVQETQYF. The CDR3 region has the DNA TGCGCCAGCAGCCGCAGCGGGGCAGTACAAGAGACCCAGTACTTC.

The CDR3 sequence: CASSPLAGAYGETQYF. As DNA, the CDR3 is TGCGCCAGCAGCCCTTTAGCGGGAGCGTATGGTGAGACCCAGTACTTC. The chain recombines TRBV4-1 with TRBJ2-5; 9 bases are shared with TRBD2. Germline trimming cut 4 bases from V and 5 bases from J; bases unmatched to any gene: 11. Germline CDR1 MGHRA, CDR2 YSYEKL. The CDR3 has 16 residues.

This clone appeared a single time. The V gene is TRBV6-2 or TRBV6-3, the J gene TRBJ2-6, with D possibly being TRBD2 (6 bases). Germline V lookup: CDR1 MNHEY, CDR2 SVGEGT. Trimming shortened V by 6 bases and J by 2 bases, and 14 bases separated the two germline ends. The CDR3 runs to 16 residues. The CDR3 sequence is CASSHSGRAGANVLTF. The CDR3 DNA is TGTGCCAGCAGCCATAGCGGCAGGGCTGGGGCCAACGTCCTGACTTTC.

The chain links TRBV7-3 to TRBJ2-3; D ambiguous. The V and J ends lost 6 bases and 2 bases respectively, with 9 bases between them. CDR3 size: 13 residues. Germline V gene lookup returns CDR1 SGHTA and CDR2 FQGTGA. The CDR3 protein is CASSRSFTDTQYF. CDR3 nucleotide sequence: TGTGCCAGCAGTAGGAGTTTCACAGATACGCAGTATTTT.

This sequence joins TRBV6-6 and TRBJ1-2; 7 bases line up with TRBD1. Per the germline V gene, CDR1 is MNHNY and CDR2 is SVGAGI (reference sequence). The CDR3 loop spans 16 amino acids. The ends lost 4 bases at V and 0 bases at J; junction bases unmatched: 8. CDR3 in DNA: TGTGCCAGCAGTTCGAGGTCTACAGGGGCTAACTATGGCTACACCTTC. Protein product: CASSSRSTGANYGYTF.

J is TRBJ1-2 and V is TRBV29-1; TRBD1 is a possible D gene (6 bases). Germline CDR1 reads SQVTM; CDR2 reads ANQGSEA. CDR3 length: 12 residues. Trimming took 4 bases from V and 7 from J, leaving 13 bases between them. The CDR3 reads CSVAPGEFGYTF. In DNA, the CDR3 is TGCAGCGTTGCTCCAGGGGAATTTGGCTACACCTTC.

The chain recombines TRBV4-1 with TRBJ2-1; D may be TRBD2 (5 bases). Germline CDR1 MGHRA, CDR2 YSYEKL. The CDR3 runs to 16 residues. The germline V and J ends were trimmed by 1 base and 2 bases, with 12 bases remaining between them. The CDR3 bases are TGCGCCAGCAGCCAAGTAACCCTAGCCGCCTACAATGAGCAGTTCTTC. The encoded protein is CASSQVTLAAYNEQFF.

The gene calls are TRBV30 and TRBJ2-7; TRBD1 aligns across 10 bases. This CDR3 spans 14 amino acids. CDR1 is GTSNPN, CDR2 SVGIG, per germline (reference sequence). With 3 bases clipped from V and 1 base from J, the junction kept 3 bases outside the gene matches. CDR3 sequence reads: CAWRRTGGSYEQYV. CDR3 sequence (DNA): TGTGCCTGGAGAAGGACAGGGGGTTCCTACGAGCAGTACGTC.

The rearrangement joins TRBV6-5 to TRBJ2-3, with D hard to call. The CDR3 loop spans 15 amino acids. Germline CDR1 is MNHEY and CDR2 is SVGAGI. V lost 0 bases and J lost 0, with 7 bases in between. CDR3 loop: CASSYSDMSTDTQYF. The CDR3 DNA reads as TGTGCCAGCAGTTACTCCGACATGAGCACAGATACGCAGTATTTT.

V and J are TRBV20-1 and TRBJ2-7, with D tentatively TRBD1 (5 bases). CDR1 is DFQATT and CDR2 is SNEGSKA in the germline V gene (reference sequence). V lost 6 bases and J 7 bases, leaving 13 bases between the germline ends. The CDR3 contains 11 residues. The CDR3 DNA is TGCAGTGCCCCGCAGGGATGGGAGCAGTACTTC. It encodes CSAPQGWEQYF.

V and J are TRBV5-4 and TRBJ1-3; TRBD1 aligns across 8 bases. With V trimmed by 0 bases and J by 2 bases, 4 bases remained unmatched. CDR1 is SGHNT, CDR2 YYREEE, per germline (reference sequence). This CDR3 region has 16 residues. The CDR3 bases are TGTGCCAGCAGCTTGGGCGACAGGGGAACTGGAAACACCATATATTTT. It yields the protein CASSLGDRGTGNTIYF.

This clone was counted once. V gene TRBV27 combines with J gene TRBJ2-3, with 7 bases lining up with TRBD2. V was clipped by 3 bases and J by 3 bases; unmatched bases: 18. Germline CDR1 is MNHEY and CDR2 is SMNVEV (reference sequence). CDR3 length equals 19 residues. DNA of the CDR3: TGTGCCAGCAGTTTCTCTCTCGCGGGAGTGCGGGCGGGAACAGATACGCAGTATTTT. It encodes CASSFSLAGVRAGTDTQYF.

The gene calls are TRBV29-1 and TRBJ2-2, with 8 bases fitting TRBD2. Germline CDR1 reads SQVTM; CDR2 reads ANQGSEA. This CDR3 is 14 amino acids long. The V and J ends lost 5 bases and 7 bases, in that order; junction bases with no gene match: 9. CDR3 coding DNA: TGCAGCGTTTTGGGACTAGGAATTGACGGGGAGCTGTTTTTT. This translates into CSVLGLGIDGELFF.

The chain links TRBV19 to TRBJ2-3, with 11 nucleotides matching TRBD2. With V trimmed by 4 bases and J by 6 bases, 6 bases remained unmatched. From germline, CDR1 is LNHDA and CDR2 SQIVND (reference sequence). The CDR3 runs to 15 residues. The CDR3 DNA reads as TGTGCCAGTAGTACGGTAGCGGGAGGGTTCGATACGCAGTATTTT. Translating it yields CASSTVAGGFDTQYF.

The J gene is TRBJ1-1, the V gene TRBV5-1; TRBD1 is a possible D gene (6 bases). CDR1 SGHRS and CDR2 YFSETQ come from the germline V gene. CDR3 length: 14 residues. Trimming removed 2 bases from V and 4 bases from J, with 12 bases in between. This chain's CDR3 is CASSFTGFSTEAFF. CDR3 DNA sequence: TGCGCCAGCAGCTTCACAGGGTTTAGCACTGAAGCTTTCTTT.

The chain couples TRBV19 to TRBJ1-2; unclear D gene. CDR1 and CDR2 from the germline V gene are LNHDA and SQIVND (reference sequence). The CDR3 is 14 amino acids. Trimming stripped 2 bases from V and 2 bases from J, with 9 bases between. In DNA form, the CDR3 reads TGTGCCAGTAGTATAAGAGAGTTAAACTATGGCTACACCTTC. Translated, it gives CASSIRELNYGYTF.

The chain joins TRBV3-1 (or the pseudogene TRBV3-2) to TRBJ2-7; 11 bases line up with TRBD2. J was trimmed by 2 bases and V by 1 base; bases with no gene match: 4. Germline V gives CDR1 LGHDT, CDR2 YNNKEL (reference sequence). The CDR3 consists of 16 residues. Written as DNA, the CDR3 is TGTGCCAGCAGCCAAGCATCGGGACTAGCGGCCTACGAGCAGTACTTC. This codes for CASSQASGLAAYEQYF.

The chain uses TRBV29-1 and TRBJ2-3; possibly TRBD2 for D (5 bases). Per germline, CDR1 SQVTM and CDR2 ANQGSEA. CDR3 length: 12 residues. Trimming shortened V by 6 bases and J by 7 bases, and 14 bases separated the two germline ends. CDR3 residues: CSVLKTSYTQYF. As DNA, the CDR3 is TGCAGCGTCCTCAAAACTAGTTATACGCAGTATTTT.

This chain links TRBV7-8 with TRBJ1-5; 11 positions agree with TRBD1. The length of the CDR3 is 15 residues. V gave up 2 bases and J gave up 6 bases; unmatched junction bases: 3. From germline, CDR1 is SGHVS and CDR2 FQNEAQ. The CDR3, as DNA: TGTGCCAGCAGCTTAAGGACAGGGGGCGTTCAGCCCCAGCATTTT. Protein: CASSLRTGGVQPQHF.

Written as DNA, the CDR3 is TGTGCCAGCAGCTTAGAAGGCGGATACAATGAGCAGTTCTTC. Its translation: CASSLEGGYNEQFF. The chain couples TRBV7-9 to TRBJ2-1; no clear D gene. This CDR3 comprises 14 residues. Trimming left V 1 base short and J 4 bases short, with 8 bases between. Per the germline V gene, CDR1 is SEHNR and CDR2 is FQNEAQ (reference sequence).

The CDR3 region has the DNA TGTGCCAGCAGCCCTAATTCCTACGAGCAGTACTTC. Protein: CASSPNSYEQYF. The rearrangement uses TRBV11-2 and TRBJ2-7; D not certain. V lost 5 bases and J lost 1, with 6 bases in between. The CDR3 is 12 amino acids. CDR1 SGHAT and CDR2 FQNNGV come from the germline V gene. Looking up the rest from reference TRBV11-2 and TRBJ2-7 gives the full variable domain: EAGVAQSPRYKIIEKRQSVAFWCNPISGHATLYWYQQILGQGPKLLIQFQNNGVVDDSQLPKDRFSAERLKGVDSTLKIQPAKLEDSAVYLCASSPNSYEQYFGPGTRLTVT.

In this sample, this clone turned up once. The rearrangement uses TRBV6-6 and TRBJ1-2; a possible D gene is TRBD1 (5 bases). V dropped 2 bases and J dropped 2 bases, with 9 bases sitting between them. Germline values: CDR1 MNHNY, CDR2 SVGAGI (reference sequence). The CDR3 totals 14 residues. CDR3 sequence: CASSYPAGNYGYTF. CDR3 in DNA: TGTGCCAGCAGTTACCCGGCAGGGAACTATGGCTACACCTTC.